This TCR beta chain was obtained from a study of blood T cell repertoires in COVID-19. Across the study: Sources were T cells, B-cell-depleted T cells, or PBMCs; the material itself was cDNA or gDNA.

In the original processing: Nucleated cell counts were estimated from reference gene primer amplification. Only in-frame clones appear in the TCRdb table, and some are missing; sequencing was by immunoSEQ multiplex PCR. V and J calls and clone size follow that table, whereas D and trimming were derived from the DNA. The sample lists some 50,000 clones; roughly 78% were seen once. V shed 8 bases and J 5 bases; nucleotides not matched to a gene: 10. Germline V gene data show CDR1 as ENHRY and CDR2 as SYGVKD. The CDR3 sequence is 14 residues long. The rearrangement joins TRBV10-3 to TRBJ2-7, with 9 bases that match TRBD2. The source material was peripheral blood. This TCR was recovered from a woman older than 75 with acute or convalescent COVID-19. CDR3 sequence reads: CAIGDHGGGDEQYF. The CDR3 bases are TGTGCCATCGGGGATCATGGCGGGGGGGACGAGCAGTACTTC.